This T cell receptor (beta chain) stems from a study of a mutant IDH1 vaccine in newly diagnosed glioma. Study in general: Patients had received radiotherapy, temozolomide, or both previously, most receiving both.

TCRdb's copy holds only in-frame clones and misses some; the assay was immunoSEQ multiplex PCR. This sample carries 60,000 to 75,000 clones, under 90% of them seen once, and the ten largest clones take around 3.5%. CDR1 SGHTA and CDR2 FQGNSA come from the germline V gene. The CDR3 has 14 residues. Concerning this clone itself: The antigen is undetermined. A read error may account for a junction end that differs from germline.

Time point noted: week 11, during vaccination. Vaccination comprised doses that each held 300 ug of mutant IDH1 20-mer peptide, plus topical imiquimod. New IDH1-mutant, ATRX-lost WHO grade 3 or 4 astrocytomas occurred in donors. The source is a man younger than 40 with glioma. The chain combines TRBV7-2 with TRBJ2-5, with 7 bases matching TRBD2. The sequenced sample was PBMCs, obtained from a glioma patient whose treatment included an IDH1 peptide vaccine. The CDR3 protein is CASSLAGRVETQYF. In nucleotides, the CDR3 is TGTGCCAGCAGTTTAGCGGGCCGGGTGGAGACCCAGTACTTC.